The 30 T cell receptor beta chains presented below share a single source sample, sequenced in a study of tumor-infiltrating lymphocytes in localized non-small cell lung cancer. Data came from immunoSEQ multiplex PCR; TCRdb stores just in-frame clones and leaves some out. The table has thousands of clones, approximately 71% seen once. Sequenced: lung tumor tissue. These receptors were collected from a human donor with non-small cell lung cancer.

The CDR3 is CASRRDREETQYF. The CDR3 bases are TGCGCCAGCAGACGGGACAGGGAAGAGACCCAGTACTTC. This chain links TRBV5-1 with TRBJ2-5, with TRBD1 matching 9 bases. Trimming took 5 bases from V and 3 from J; bases not matched to a gene: 2. Germline assignment: CDR1 SGHRS and CDR2 YFSETQ. The length of the CDR3 is 13 residues. Based on the CDR3 plus reference TRBV5-1 and TRBJ2-5, the full variable domain is KAGVTQTPRYLIKTRGQQVTLSCSPISGHRSVSWYQQTPGQGLQFLFEYFSETQRNKGNFPGRFSGRQFSNSRSEMNVSTLELGDSALYLCASRRDREETQYFGPGTRLLVL.

V is TRBV4-1 and J is TRBJ2-3; possible D gene TRBD2, 7 bases. V was shortened by 4 bases and J by 4 bases, with 21 bases between the two germline ends. Germline V gene sequence: CDR1 MGHRA, CDR2 YSYEKL. The CDR3 sequence is 17 residues long. The CDR3: CASSPLARGGLSDTQYF. As DNA, the CDR3 is TGCGCCAGCAGCCCTCTAGCGAGGGGGGGCCTCTCAGATACGCAGTATTTT.

The chain carries TRBV6-5 and TRBJ1-4, with 7 bases fitting TRBD1. The germline gives CDR1 MNHEY, CDR2 SVGAGI. V was pared by 6 bases and J by 14 bases, with 12 bases of the junction left unmatched. This CDR3 is built from 13 residues. The DNA of the CDR3 is TGTGCCAGCAGCCCAATCCTCCGGGACAGCCTGTTTTTT. Translation: CASSPILRDSLFF.

The chain joins TRBV7-3 to TRBJ2-5; 8 bases are shared with TRBD2. V lost 4 bases, J lost 5 bases, and 9 bases stayed unmatched. Germline lookup yields CDR1 SGHTA and CDR2 FQGTGA. The length of the CDR3 is 15 residues. The CDR3 spells CASSWGLGGMETQYF. CDR3 in DNA: TGTGCCAGCAGCTGGGGACTAGGCGGTATGGAGACCCAGTACTTC.

J is TRBJ2-5 and V is TRBV5-5; D is unclear. The J call could be wrong; TRBJ2-7 is a better fit for the DNA end. CDR1 and CDR2 (germline): SGHKS, YYEKEE (reference sequence). This CDR3 is 14 amino acids long. The CDR3: CASSLDWGMYEQYF. In nucleotides, the CDR3 is TGTGCCAGCAGCTTGGATTGGGGTATGTACGAGCAGTACTTC.

The chain is built from TRBV4-3 and TRBJ2-7; 10 bases agree with TRBD1. The germline V gene encodes CDR1 LGHNA and CDR2 YSLEER. This CDR3 has 16 residues. With V trimmed by 2 bases and J by 7 bases, 11 bases remained unmatched. The CDR3 DNA reads as TGCGCCAGCAGCCAAAGCAGCGGGACAGGGGTGAGAGAGCAGTACTTC. This translates into CASSQSSGTGVREQYF.

This chain connects TRBV5-1 to TRBJ1-1; no clear D gene. V lost 1 base and J lost 3, with 10 bases in between. From germline, CDR1 is SGHRS and CDR2 YFSETQ. The CDR3 is 14 residues long. Here the CDR3 DNA reads TGCGCCAGCAGCTTGAAAGGGAGGGACACTGAAGCTTTCTTT. Its protein is CASSLKGRDTEAFF.

In DNA, the CDR3 is TGCGCCAGCCGGGCCAGTGTGAACACTGAAGCTTTCTTT. This sequence encodes CASRASVNTEAFF. This chain uses TRBV5-1 with TRBJ1-1, with D unclear. Trimming pared 7 bases from V and 0 bases from J, leaving 10 bases between. This CDR3 has 13 amino acids. Germline V gene sequence: CDR1 SGHRS, CDR2 YFSETQ.

J is TRBJ2-7 and V is TRBV7-9, with D uncertain. The germline V gene encodes CDR1 SEHNR and CDR2 FQNEAQ (reference sequence). The CDR3 has 14 amino acids. The germline V and J ends were trimmed by 4 bases and 0 bases, with 10 bases remaining between them. The CDR3 DNA sequence: TGTGCCAGCAGCTCCTCTAGGTTCTCCTACGAGCAGTACTTC. Translating it yields CASSSSRFSYEQYF.

V gene TRBV11-2 combines with J gene TRBJ2-5; 14 positions agree with TRBD2. The CDR3 extends over 15 amino acids. V gave up 5 bases and J gave up 5 bases; unmatched junction bases: 4. From germline, CDR1 is SGHAT and CDR2 FQNNGV. In DNA form, the CDR3 reads TGTGCCAGCAGCGTAAGACTAGCGGGGGGGGAGACCCAGTACTTC. Encoded protein: CASSVRLAGGETQYF.

Within the sample, this clone is medium-sized. The J gene is TRBJ2-7, the V gene TRBV5-1, with D perhaps assigned TRBD1 or TRBD2 (5 bases each). V was shortened by 3 bases and J by 3 bases, with 16 bases between the two germline ends. The CDR3 has 15 amino acids. The germline gives CDR1 SGHRS, CDR2 YFSETQ. The CDR3 loop is CASSWLRESGYEQYF. The CDR3 DNA reads as TGCGCCAGCAGCTGGCTCAGGGAAAGCGGCTACGAGCAGTACTTC.

The chain links TRBV9 to TRBJ1-3, with D hard to call. The CDR3 covers 15 residues. Deletions cut 0 bases from V and 1 base from J, with 8 bases between. From germline, CDR1 is SGDLS and CDR2 YYNGEE. CDR3 loop: CASSVGRKSGNTIYF. CDR3 nucleotides: TGTGCCAGCAGCGTAGGTCGGAAATCTGGAAACACCATATATTTT.

J is TRBJ1-1 and V is TRBV7-2; a weak D match, TRBD1 (6 bases). Germline V gene lookup returns CDR1 SGHTA and CDR2 FQGNSA. This CDR3 is 15 amino acids long. V was trimmed by 5 bases and J by 6 bases, leaving 19 bases between them. CDR3 residues: CASSTPRGLHAEAFF. DNA for the CDR3: TGTGCCAGCAGCACCCCGCGGGGGCTACATGCTGAAGCTTTCTTT. The variable domain in full, completed from reference TRBV7-2 and TRBJ1-1, reads GAGVSQSPSNKVTEKGKDVELRCDPISGHTALYWYRQSLGQGLEFLIYFQGNSAPDKSGLPSDRFSAERTGGSVSTLTIQRTQQEDSAVYLCASSTPRGLHAEAFFGQGTRLTVV.

The chain links TRBV4-3 to TRBJ2-3, with TRBD2 matching over 7 bases. Germline V gene sequence: CDR1 LGHNA, CDR2 YSLEER. CDR3 length: 17 amino acids. V lost 0 bases and J lost 2; bases outside the gene matches: 8. The CDR3: CASSQDSRLATTDTQYF. Here the CDR3 DNA reads TGCGCCAGCAGCCAAGATTCCCGACTAGCAACCACAGATACGCAGTATTTT.

The J gene is TRBJ2-5, the V gene TRBV20-1, with D tentatively TRBD2 (5 bases). Germline CDR1 is DFQATT and CDR2 is SNEGSKA (reference sequence). Trimming left V 6 bases short and J 3 bases short, with 8 bases between. There are 11 residues in the CDR3. As DNA, the CDR3 is TGCAGTGCCGCAGCGGAAGAGACCCAGTACTTC. Amino acid sequence: CSAAAEETQYF.

The chain employs TRBV11-2 and TRBJ2-7; 7 bases align to TRBD1. This CDR3 is built from 17 residues. CDR1 is SGHAT and CDR2 is FQNNGV in the germline V gene. After removal of 0 bases from V and 2 bases from J, the junction contained 10 bases not matched to a gene. The CDR3 spells CASSLDRGWTGTYEQYF. The DNA of the CDR3 is TGTGCCAGCAGCTTAGATCGGGGTTGGACAGGTACCTACGAGCAGTACTTC.

The V call is TRBV4-3, the J call TRBJ1-2; D perhaps matches TRBD1 (6 bases). Trimming shortened V by 0 bases and J by 8 bases, and 19 bases separated the two germline ends. The CDR3 length is 16 residues. From germline, CDR1 is LGHNA and CDR2 YSLEER. The CDR3: CASSQDPRDTVRGYTF. CDR3 nucleotide sequence: TGCGCCAGCAGCCAAGATCCACGGGACACTGTGAGGGGCTACACCTTC.

In its sample, this clone was seen a few times. The chain is built from TRBV11-2 and TRBJ1-5; D might be TRBD1 (6 bases). The CDR3 has 16 amino acids. V lost 1 base, J lost 1 base, and 11 bases lay in between. Germline CDR1 SGHAT, CDR2 FQNNGV. CDR3 sequence: CASSLGDRRSNQPQHF. CDR3 in DNA: TGTGCCAGCAGCTTAGGCGACAGGAGGAGCAATCAGCCCCAGCATTTT.

The chain recombines TRBV5-1 with TRBJ2-3, with TRBD2 as a possible D gene (6 bases). The CDR3 is 15 residues long. Trimming left V 2 bases short and J 2 bases short, with 12 bases between. Germline V lookup: CDR1 SGHRS, CDR2 YFSETQ. This chain's CDR3 is CASSLGGDHTDTQYF. The CDR3 coding sequence is TGCGCCAGCAGCTTAGGCGGGGACCACACAGATACGCAGTATTTT. The complete variable domain, with remaining parts taken from reference TRBV5-1 and TRBJ2-3, reads KAGVTQTPRYLIKTRGQQVTLSCSPISGHRSVSWYQQTPGQGLQFLFEYFSETQRNKGNFPGRFSGRQFSNSRSEMNVSTLELGDSALYLCASSLGGDHTDTQYFGPGTRLTVL.

The chain has TRBV30 and TRBJ2-7, with unresolved D. The CDR3 has 12 amino acids. Trimming removed 2 bases at V and 7 bases at J, with 12 bases between. Germline V gene data show CDR1 as GTSNPN and CDR2 as SVGIG (reference sequence). CDR3 region: CAWSTGTREQYF. The CDR3 DNA reads TGTGCCTGGAGTACCGGAACTCGGGAGCAGTACTTC.

A single count supports this clone. The chain joins TRBV5-6 to TRBJ2-7, with D unresolved. The CDR3 totals 12 residues. The V gene's germline CDR1 is SGHDT and CDR2 YYEEEE. Trimming removed 2 bases at V and 4 bases at J, with 7 bases between. The CDR3 here is CASSFSLYEQYF. CDR3 bases: TGTGCCAGCAGCTTCTCTTTGTACGAGCAGTACTTC. The full variable domain, with the rest looked up from reference TRBV5-6 and TRBJ2-7, is DAGVTQSPTHLIKTRGQQVTLRCSPKSGHDTVSWYQQALGQGPQFIFQYYEEEERQRGNFPDRFSGHQFPNYSSELNVNALLLGDSALYLCASSFSLYEQYFGPGTRLTVT.

The rearrangement links TRBV2 to TRBJ1-5; the D is unclear. The CDR3 contains 15 residues. The germline V and J ends were trimmed by 3 bases and 4 bases, with 13 bases remaining between them. Germline assignment: CDR1 SNHLY and CDR2 FYNNEI. This chain's CDR3 is CASSDFLAANQPQHF. Written as DNA, the CDR3 is TGTGCCAGCAGTGACTTTCTGGCAGCTAATCAGCCCCAGCATTTT.

In this sample, this clone is medium-sized. The CDR3 spells CASGTSGGARSGELFF. In nucleotides, the CDR3 is TGCGCCAGCGGGACTAGCGGGGGGGCCAGGTCCGGGGAGCTGTTTTTT. The chain uses TRBV5-1 and TRBJ2-2; 16 bases agree with TRBD2. Germline V CDR1 and CDR2: SGHRS, YFSETQ. This CDR3 is 16 amino acids long. V lost 7 bases to trimming and J lost 6 bases; unmatched junction nucleotides: 6.

Here the CDR3 DNA reads TGTGCCTGGATAGGGAGGGGGGGAGAGAGGACTGAAGCTTTCTTT. Its translation: CAWIGRGGERTEAFF. The chain links TRBV30 to TRBJ1-1; the D gene is possibly TRBD1 (6 bases). There are 15 residues in the CDR3. Between the trimmed V and J ends, which lost 4 bases and 5 bases, there was a span of 20 bases. Per germline, CDR1 GTSNPN and CDR2 SVGIG (reference sequence).

The chain combines TRBV6-1 with TRBJ1-2; D is uncertain. Deletions cut 3 bases from V and 8 bases from J, with 4 bases between. CDR1 and CDR2 from the germline V gene are MNHNS and SASEGT. This CDR3 spans 10 amino acids. The CDR3 DNA reads TGTGCCAGCAGTGAGGAGGGCTACACCTTC. Protein: CASSEEGYTF.

V is TRBV23-1 and J is TRBJ2-3; 9 bases match TRBD1. TRBV23-1 is recorded as an ORF, its role being uncertain. The CDR3 extends over 21 amino acids. The junction had 16 bases not matched to a gene; V was cut back by 0 bases and J by 0 bases. The CDR3 region is CASSQSMSDRGGSHSTDTQYF. CDR3 coding DNA: TGCGCCAGCAGTCAATCGATGTCGGACAGGGGAGGCTCTCATAGCACAGATACGCAGTATTTT.

This clone was seen only once. The V call is TRBV29-1, the J call TRBJ2-4, with D uncertain. Germline V gene data show CDR1 as SQVTM and CDR2 as ANQGSEA. Trimming removed 0 bases from V and 0 bases from J, with 3 bases in between. The CDR3 has 13 residues. The CDR3 spells CSVEDRAKNIQYF. The CDR3 coding sequence is TGCAGCGTTGAAGACAGAGCCAAAAACATTCAGTACTTC.

This clone occurred a few times. The chain carries TRBV6-1 and TRBJ1-2, with D uncertain. The CDR3 covers 16 residues. V lost 4 bases to trimming and J lost 8 bases, with 23 bases between them. Looked up from germline, CDR1 is MNHNS and CDR2 is SASEGT. The CDR3 DNA reads TGTGCCAGCAGTGTGGGCAGCGGACGCCAACTCGGGGGCTACACCTTC. This translates into CASSVGSGRQLGGYTF.

Concerning this clone itself: At one end, the junction sequence differs from germline, possibly due to a read error. The chain has TRBV7-7 and TRBJ1-2, with D possibly TRBD1 on 6 matching bases. Per the germline V gene, CDR1 is SSHAT and CDR2 is FNYEAQ (reference sequence). The length of the CDR3 is 19 residues. The CDR3 loop is CASSLGVSPVTGNPYGYTF. CDR3 DNA: TGTGCTAGCAGCTTAGGTGTTTCCCCTGTAACAGGGAATCCCTATGGCTACACCTTC.

This clone was observed once. The chain has TRBV11-2 and TRBJ2-2, with D hard to call. The CDR3 length is 12 residues. Per germline, CDR1 SGHAT and CDR2 FQNNGV. Deletions cut 5 bases from V and 7 bases from J, with 8 bases between. CDR3 region: CASSPYGGELFF. The CDR3, as DNA: TGTGCCAGCAGCCCCTACGGCGGGGAGCTGTTTTTT. The whole variable domain, remainder taken from reference TRBV11-2 and TRBJ2-2, is EAGVAQSPRYKIIEKRQSVAFWCNPISGHATLYWYQQILGQGPKLLIQFQNNGVVDDSQLPKDRFSAERLKGVDSTLKIQPAKLEDSAVYLCASSPYGGELFFGEGSRLTVL.